This T cell receptor beta chain stems from a study of T-cell reconstitution after alpha-beta-depleted transplantation in children. A TCRbeta library incorporating unique molecular identifiers was prepared. MiXCR was run by TCRdb on the PCR reads, yielding one entry per CDR3 protein. The data show around 420,000 distinct CDR3 sequences, about 17% seen once. Study outcomes and limitations: Expanded graft clones, several hundred of them, were reportedly the source of alpha-beta T cells about two months after transplant. Once a year had passed after transplant, T-cell counts and diversity came mostly from newly produced T cells. Certain patients had high TCRbeta diversity at day 60, and it came from recipient T cells and thymic progenitors that survived.

This clonotype was seen a few times. The target antigen is unknown. The sample consisted of PBMCs, mostly from graft donor cells, taken 360 days after TCRalphabeta/CD19-depleted stem cell transplant. This TCR came from a boy under two years old who had a stem cell transplant for Wiskott-Aldrich syndrome, so the T cells may come from the graft donor.

CDR3 residues: CASSPPPRQGTGELFF. CDR3 in DNA: TGTGCCAGCAGTCCCCCTCCCCGACAGGGGACCGGGGAGCTGTTTTTT. This sequence joins TRBV27 and TRBJ2-2; 8 nucleotides match TRBD1. J lost 5 bases, V lost 5 bases, and 10 bases had no gene match. The CDR3 sequence is 16 residues long. Per the germline V gene, CDR1 is MNHEY and CDR2 is SMNVEV (reference sequence).